Below are 22 T cell receptor beta chains sequenced from a single sample in a study of blood T cell repertoires in COVID-19. Produced via immunoSEQ multiplex PCR; TCRdb's table is partial and in-frame only. Among 250,000 to 300,000 clones listed, about 89% were seen once. Input material: PBMCs or T cells enriched from blood (not recorded which). These receptors originate from a human donor in a cohort exposed to, infected with or recovered from COVID-19 (not recorded which). The donor label of this sample is uncertain.

The chain links TRBV11-2 to TRBJ1-2; D is perhaps TRBD1 (6 bases). From germline, CDR1 is SGHAT and CDR2 FQNNGV. This CDR3 comprises 14 residues. V was clipped by 1 base and J by 0 bases, with 6 bases between them. CDR3 DNA sequence: TGTGCCAGCAGCTTAGGGACAGCTAACTATGGCTACACCTTC. This gives the protein CASSLGTANYGYTF.

The J gene is TRBJ2-6, the V gene TRBV24-1, with D maybe TRBD2 (7 bases). V was trimmed by 3 bases and J by 4 bases, leaving 12 bases between them. Germline V lookup: CDR1 KGHDR, CDR2 SFDVKD. This CDR3 is 16 amino acids long. CDR3 region: CATSDRGGQGANVLTF. The CDR3 region has the DNA TGTGCCACCAGTGATAGGGGGGGCCAAGGGGCCAACGTCCTGACTTTC.

This chain joins TRBV5-1 and TRBJ2-7, with TRBD1 identical over 8 bases. V was clipped by 4 bases and J by 2 bases; unmatched bases: 8. This CDR3 spans 15 amino acids. CDR1 and CDR2 from the germline V gene are SGHRS and YFSETQ. The CDR3 DNA is TGCGCCAGCAGCCGTGGGGGACAGGCAACCTACGAGCAGTACTTC. This sequence encodes CASSRGGQATYEQYF.

The rearrangement uses TRBV7-2 and TRBJ1-1; D not certain. The CDR3 is made up of 17 amino acids. Germline-derived CDR1 and CDR2 are SGHTA and FQGNSA. The V end lost 3 bases, the J end lost 0 bases, and 17 bases lay between the germline ends. This CDR3 reads CASSFLAGGIMNTEAFF. The CDR3 coding sequence is TGTGCCAGCAGCTTTTTGGCGGGAGGGATCATGAACACTGAAGCTTTCTTT. Full variable domain (outside the CDR3, taken from reference TRBV7-2 and TRBJ1-1): GAGVSQSPSNKVTEKGKDVELRCDPISGHTALYWYRQSLGQGLEFLIYFQGNSAPDKSGLPSDRFSAERTGGSVSTLTIQRTQQEDSAVYLCASSFLAGGIMNTEAFFGQGTRLTVV.

The chain has TRBV28 and TRBJ2-5; 8 bases map to TRBD2. Germline values: CDR1 MDHEN, CDR2 SYDVKM. The CDR3 contains 15 residues. V dropped 7 bases and J dropped 2; count of bases not matched to a gene: 9. The CDR3 nucleotides read TGTGCCAGCACCCCTTGGGTAGCGGGACAAGAGACCCAGTACTTC. The encoded protein is CASTPWVAGQETQYF.

The chain links TRBV19 to TRBJ1-3; 9 bases agree with TRBD1. Germline lookup yields CDR1 LNHDA and CDR2 SQIVND (reference sequence). V gave up 11 bases and J gave up 1 base; unmatched junction bases: 15. There are 17 residues in the CDR3. DNA for the CDR3: TGTGCCGGCGTAGTAAAAGGGACAGGGAATTCTGGAAACACCATATATTTT. Its translation: CAGVVKGTGNSGNTIYF.

The rearrangement joins TRBV5-1 to TRBJ2-3; D gene uncertain. V dropped 5 bases and J dropped 3 bases, with 7 bases sitting between them. CDR3 length: 12 residues. Germline CDR1 and CDR2: SGHRS and YFSETQ. DNA for the CDR3: TGCGCCAGCAGTCCAGAAACAGATACGCAGTATTTT. It yields the protein CASSPETDTQYF.

V is TRBV6-5 and J is TRBJ1-2; D is possibly TRBD1 (6 bases). V lost 0 bases and J lost 3, with 11 bases in between. Germline V CDR1 and CDR2: MNHEY, SVGAGI. This CDR3 region has 15 residues. The CDR3 DNA sequence: TGTGCCAGCAGTTACTCGAGCAGGGGTGACTATGGCTACACCTTC. Translation gives CASSYSSRGDYGYTF.

The chain carries TRBV29-1 and TRBJ1-2; the match to TRBD1 covers 10 bases. The CDR3 has 16 amino acids. V lost 4 bases and J lost 6; bases outside the gene matches: 14. Germline V gene lookup returns CDR1 SQVTM and CDR2 ANQGSEA. The CDR3: CSVGIGGGQGTDGYTF. The CDR3 DNA sequence: TGCAGCGTTGGGATCGGTGGGGGACAGGGGACAGATGGCTACACCTTC.

V usage is TRBV19 and J usage is TRBJ2-3, with D hard to call. Per germline, CDR1 LNHDA and CDR2 SQIVND (reference sequence). The CDR3 extends over 13 amino acids. The V gene lost 5 bases and the J gene lost 2 bases, with 8 bases spanning the gap. The CDR3 spells CASSLTSTDTQYF. The CDR3 coding sequence is TGTGCCAGTAGTCTGACATCCACAGATACGCAGTATTTT.

This sequence joins TRBV20-1 and TRBJ1-5; D gene unclear. Germline CDR1 is DFQATT and CDR2 is SNEGSKA (reference sequence). This CDR3 spans 13 amino acids. The ends were cut back, 3 bases at V and 0 bases at J, with 6 bases in the middle. The CDR3 DNA reads as TGCAGTGCTAGTGTGAGTAGCAATCAGCCCCAGCATTTT. This gives the protein CSASVSSNQPQHF.

The chain has TRBV7-9 and TRBJ1-1, with D possibly TRBD1 on 5 matching bases. This CDR3 contains 14 residues. The germline V gene has CDR1 SEHNR and CDR2 FQNEAQ (reference sequence). V shed 4 bases and J shed 6 bases, with 15 bases lying between them. The DNA for the CDR3 is TGTGCCAGCAGCTCCGACGGGGGGTTGGCTGAAGCTTTCTTT. This codes for CASSSDGGLAEAFF.

This chain links TRBV30 with TRBJ1-2; unclear D gene. CDR3 size: 17 residues. Trimming removed 0 bases from V and 5 bases from J, with 22 bases in between. The germline gives CDR1 GTSNPN, CDR2 SVGIG (reference sequence). The CDR3 loop is CAWSVPSGSPEYYGYTF. The CDR3 bases are TGTGCCTGGAGTGTACCGAGTGGGAGCCCAGAATATTATGGCTACACCTTC.

The V and J genes are TRBV10-3 and TRBJ2-7; 10 nucleotides agree with TRBD1. V gave up 4 bases and J gave up 5 bases; unmatched junction bases: 5. This CDR3 is 14 amino acids long. The germline gives CDR1 ENHRY, CDR2 SYGVKD. CDR3 loop: CAISGRDRGDEQYF. CDR3 coding DNA: TGTGCCATCAGTGGAAGGGACAGGGGAGACGAGCAGTACTTC.

The chain links TRBV10-3 to TRBJ1-2; tentative D call: TRBD1 (5 bases). The V gene's germline CDR1 is ENHRY and CDR2 SYGVKD. Trimming left V 1 base short and J 4 bases short, with 13 bases between. The CDR3 contains 15 residues. CDR3 amino acids: CAISEFQEGTYGYTF. For the CDR3, the DNA is TGTGCCATCAGTGAGTTCCAGGAGGGGACCTATGGCTACACCTTC.

The chain has TRBV11-2 and TRBJ2-1; 10 bases match TRBD2. V was pared by 1 base and J by 9 bases, with 6 bases of the junction left unmatched. The germline CDR1 and CDR2 sequences are SGHAT and FQNNGV. The CDR3 extends over 15 amino acids. CDR3 bases: TGTGCCAGCAGCTTAGGAGGCTGGACTAGCGGTGAGCAGTTCTTC. This gives the protein CASSLGGWTSGEQFF.

The rearrangement uses TRBV7-9 and TRBJ2-1, with TRBD1 as a possible D gene (6 bases). The CDR3 sequence is 19 residues long. Germline V gives CDR1 SEHNR, CDR2 FQNEAQ (reference sequence). The ends were cut back, 1 base at V and 0 bases at J, with 19 bases in the middle. Here the CDR3 reads CASSLGSTGLSSSYNEQFF. The CDR3, as DNA: TGTGCCAGCAGCTTAGGGTCGACAGGTCTTTCGAGCTCCTACAATGAGCAGTTCTTC. Complete variable domain (other parts from reference TRBV7-9 and TRBJ2-1): DTGVSQNPRHKITKRGQNVTFRCDPISEHNRLYWYRQTLGQGPEFLTYFQNEAQLEKSRLLSDRFSAERPKGSFSTLEIQRTEQGDSAMYLCASSLGSTGLSSSYNEQFFGPGTRLTVL.

The V call is TRBV7-2, the J call TRBJ2-5; no clear D. The CDR3 is made up of 11 amino acids. Trimming took 5 bases from V and 3 from J, leaving 4 bases between them. The germline gives CDR1 SGHTA, CDR2 FQGNSA. In DNA form, the CDR3 reads TGTGCCAGCAGCATCGAAGAGACCCAGTACTTC. This encodes CASSIEETQYF.

This clone appeared a few times. The chain is built from TRBV27 and TRBJ2-7, with D possibly TRBD1 on 5 matching bases. This CDR3 has 16 amino acids. V was clipped by 2 bases and J by 0 bases, with 14 bases between them. Germline CDR1 reads MNHEY; CDR2 reads SMNVEV (reference sequence). CDR3 nucleotides: TGTGCCAGCAGTTTACAGGGTGGCGAGAGCTCCTACGAGCAGTACTTC. Translating gives CASSLQGGESSYEQYF.

The chain recombines TRBV6-5 with TRBJ1-1; D remains ambiguous. The CDR3 is made up of 12 amino acids. Trimming took off 8 bases at V and 6 bases at J, with 13 bases between the two ends. Germline CDR1 is MNHEY and CDR2 is SVGAGI. In DNA form, the CDR3 reads TGTGCCAGCCAAAGTCAAGAGGCTGAAGCTTTCTTT. Amino acids: CASQSQEAEAFF.

This rearrangement joins TRBV5-6 to TRBJ1-3; D is perhaps TRBD1 (5 bases). The ends were cut back, 1 base at V and 0 bases at J, with 20 bases in the middle. Per the germline V gene, CDR1 is SGHDT and CDR2 is YYEEEE. The CDR3 length is 19 residues. Here the CDR3 reads CASSLYVGGAGFSGNTIYF. The CDR3 DNA follows: TGTGCCAGCAGCTTGTATGTTGGGGGAGCGGGATTCTCTGGAAACACCATATATTTT.

The V call is TRBV11-3, the J call TRBJ2-2; 7 nucleotides match TRBD1. Germline trimming cut 5 bases from V and 7 bases from J; bases unmatched to any gene: 7. CDR3 length: 14 amino acids. Germline CDR1 SGHNT, CDR2 YENEEA. The CDR3: CASSTGDSDGELFF. The CDR3, as DNA: TGTGCCAGCAGCACCGGGGACAGTGACGGGGAGCTGTTTTTT. The full variable domain, its missing parts supplied by reference TRBV11-3 and TRBJ2-2, is EAGVVQSPRYKIIEKKQPVAFWCNPISGHNTLYWYLQNLGQGPELLIRYENEEAVDDSQLPKDRFSAERLKGVDSTLKIQPAELGDSAVYLCASSTGDSDGELFFGEGSRLTVL.